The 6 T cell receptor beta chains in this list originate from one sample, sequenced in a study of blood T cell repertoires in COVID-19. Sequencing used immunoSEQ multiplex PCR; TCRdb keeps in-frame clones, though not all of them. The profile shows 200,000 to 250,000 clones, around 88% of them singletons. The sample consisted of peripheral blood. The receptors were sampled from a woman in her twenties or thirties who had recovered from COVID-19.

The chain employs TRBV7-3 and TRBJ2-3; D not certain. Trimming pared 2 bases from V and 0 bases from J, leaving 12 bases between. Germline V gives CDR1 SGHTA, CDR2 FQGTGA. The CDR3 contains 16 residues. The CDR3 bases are TGTGCCAGCAGCTTAGGTTCGGTCGCTAGCACAGATACGCAGTATTTT. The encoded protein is CASSLGSVASTDTQYF.

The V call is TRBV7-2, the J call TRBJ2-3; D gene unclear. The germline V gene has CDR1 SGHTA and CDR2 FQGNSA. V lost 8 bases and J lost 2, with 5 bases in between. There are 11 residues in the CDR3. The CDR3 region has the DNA TGTGCCAGCTCCTCCACAGATACGCAGTATTTT. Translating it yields CASSSTDTQYF.

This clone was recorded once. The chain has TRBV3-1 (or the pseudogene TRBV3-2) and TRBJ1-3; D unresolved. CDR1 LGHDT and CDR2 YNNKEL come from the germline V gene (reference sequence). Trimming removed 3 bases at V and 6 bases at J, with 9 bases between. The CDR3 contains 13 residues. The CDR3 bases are TGTGCCAGCAGCCAGGGAGATTTAAACACCATATATTTT. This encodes CASSQGDLNTIYF.

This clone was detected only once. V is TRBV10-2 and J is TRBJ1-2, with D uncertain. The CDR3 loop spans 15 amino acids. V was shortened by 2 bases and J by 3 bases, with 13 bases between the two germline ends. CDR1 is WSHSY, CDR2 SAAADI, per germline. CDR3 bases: TGCGCCAGCAGTGAGAGCACCCGGGGTTACTATGGCTACACCTTC. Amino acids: CASSESTRGYYGYTF.

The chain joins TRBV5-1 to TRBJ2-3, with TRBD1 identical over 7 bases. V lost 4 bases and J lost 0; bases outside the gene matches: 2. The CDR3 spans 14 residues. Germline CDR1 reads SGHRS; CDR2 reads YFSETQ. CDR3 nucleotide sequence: TGCGCCAGCAGCCCGGGACAGAGCACAGATACGCAGTATTTT. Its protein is CASSPGQSTDTQYF.

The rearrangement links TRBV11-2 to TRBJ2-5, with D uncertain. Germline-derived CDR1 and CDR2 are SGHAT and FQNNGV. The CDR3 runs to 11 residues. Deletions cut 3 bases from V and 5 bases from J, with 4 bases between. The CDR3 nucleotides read TGTGCCAGCAGCTTCCTTGAGACCCAGTACTTC. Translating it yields CASSFLETQYF.